The 28 T cell receptor beta chains in this list originate from one sample, sequenced in a study of molecular identifiers for immune sequencing clone quantification (dated by TCRdb to the late 2010s). The receptor library was made with PCR. For sequencing, a NextSeq 500 was employed. The public reads were quality trimmed at Q25 with fastp and then assembled into clones with MiXCR by TCRdb, keeping productive beta chains. CDR3 protein sequences are deduplicated, and each keeps its most common genes and DNA. In this sample the table shows around 320,000 distinct CDR3 sequences, 24% of which occur a single time. About 0.71% of the sample rests with the top ten. Material: naive CD8+ T cells from blood, with Jurkat cell RNA spiked in. The cell subset or site label for this specimen denotes: FACS-sorted CD8+CD4-CCR7+CD45RA+ naive T cells. The receptor set was obtained from a human donor in good health. Some libraries in this study had Jurkat cell RNA spiked in.

For this clonotype: A read error may be the cause here, since a much bigger clone is one base away. This chain uses TRBV7-2 with TRBJ2-2; unclear D gene. Germline V gene sequence: CDR1 SGHTA, CDR2 FQGNSA. CDR3 size: 15 residues. V shed 5 bases and J shed 6 bases, with 16 bases lying between them. The CDR3: CASSPQLTRPGELFF. The DNA for the CDR3 is TGTGCCAGCAGCCCCCAACTCACCCGCCCCGGGGAGCTGTTTTTT.

On this clonotype itself: This clone may be a read error of a much larger clone one base away. The gene calls are TRBV14 and TRBJ1-1, with 11 bases matching TRBD1. Germline assignment: CDR1 SGHDN and CDR2 FVKESK. Trimming took 2 bases from V and 5 from J; bases not matched to a gene: 4. This CDR3 region has 15 residues. The CDR3 DNA follows: TGTGCCAGCAGCCAAATGGGACAGGGGGGGACTGAAGCTTTCTTT. This codes for CASSQMGQGGTEAFF.

Points on this clonotype: The conserved final phenylalanine or tryptophan is absent from the CDR3, which likely points to a read error. The chain couples TRBV27 to TRBJ2-1; the match to TRBD2 covers 8 bases. Trimming took 3 bases from V and 7 from J; bases not matched to a gene: 11. The CDR3 is made up of 16 amino acids. The V gene's germline CDR1 is MNHEY and CDR2 SMNVEV (reference sequence). The CDR3 sequence is CASSLVLAAQGNEQFS. In DNA form, the CDR3 reads TGTGCCAGCAGTTTGGTACTAGCGGCACAAGGGAATGAGCAGTTCTCC.

This clonotype appeared a few times. This CDR3 is CASSLGASGEQFF. The DNA for the CDR3 is TGTGCCAGTAGTTTGGGCGCTAGCGGTGAGCAGTTCTTC. The chain uses TRBV19 and TRBJ2-1; 7 bases map to TRBD2. The CDR3 covers 13 residues. Trimming at V came to 5 bases and at J to 9 bases, leaving 7 bases not matched to a gene. Germline V gene sequence: CDR1 LNHDA, CDR2 SQIVND (reference sequence). The entire variable domain, with the rest obtained from reference TRBV19 and TRBJ2-1, is as follows: DGGITQSPKYLFRKEGQNVTLSCEQNLNHDAMYWYRQDPGQGLRLIYYSQIVNDFQKGDIAEGYSVSREKKESFPLTVTSAQKNPTAFYLCASSLGASGEQFFGPGTRLTVL.

In regard to this clonotype: Just one base apart from a much larger clone, this may be a read error. The rearrangement uses TRBV27 and TRBJ1-5, with 8 bases identical to TRBD1. The CDR3 sequence is 14 residues long. V shed 5 bases and J 5 bases; nucleotides not matched to a gene: 5. Germline values: CDR1 MNHEY, CDR2 SMNVEV (reference sequence). The CDR3 loop reads CASSLQGAYQPQHF. The CDR3 DNA reads TGTGCCAGCAGTCTTCAGGGGGCCTATCAGCCCCAGCATTTT.

This clonotype was seen more than once but under ten times. This rearrangement joins TRBV7-9 to TRBJ2-7; TRBD1 aligns across 10 bases. Germline loops: CDR1 SEHNR, CDR2 FQNEAQ (reference sequence). V lost 3 bases, J lost 5 bases, and 7 bases stayed unmatched. The CDR3 extends over 15 amino acids. The CDR3 sequence is CASSFPWTGGDEQYF. CDR3 in DNA: TGTGCCAGCAGCTTCCCGTGGACAGGGGGTGACGAGCAGTACTTC.

Points on this clonotype: A read error is possible here, since a much larger clone lies one base away. The chain carries TRBV6-5 and TRBJ2-5, with unresolved D. Looked up from germline, CDR1 is MNHEY and CDR2 is SVGAGI. The CDR3 covers 18 residues. The CDR3 spells CTSSLNHLEFALQETQYF. CDR3 bases: TGTACCAGCAGTCTTAACCATCTAGAGTTTGCCCTCCAAGAGACCCAGTACTTC.

This clonotype was detected only a few times. This chain joins TRBV19 and TRBJ1-4; D ambiguous. Trimming removed 5 bases at V and 3 bases at J, with 16 bases between. This CDR3 is built from 16 residues. CDR1 and CDR2 (germline): LNHDA, SQIVND (reference sequence). CDR3 nucleotide sequence: TGTGCCAGTAGTCCAGCCTGGCCGAAGGCTAATGAAAAACTGTTTTTT. This translates into CASSPAWPKANEKLFF.

This chain joins TRBV4-1 and TRBJ2-7; 13 bases fit TRBD2. The J segment lost 2 bases and the V segment lost 1 base, leaving 2 bases of the junction unmatched. Germline V gene lookup returns CDR1 MGHRA and CDR2 YSYEKL. The length of the CDR3 is 16 residues. The CDR3 DNA sequence: TGCGCCAGCAGCCAAGCAGGGACTAGCGGGGCCTACGAGCAGTACTTC. Its translation: CASSQAGTSGAYEQYF.

A note on this clonotype: A much larger clonotype is one base distant, so this may be a read error. The V gene is TRBV12-3 or TRBV12-4, the J gene TRBJ2-7; D may be TRBD2 (5 bases). The CDR3 length is 15 residues. CDR3 residues: CANSLFEGRIYEQYF. For the CDR3, the DNA is TGTGCCAACAGTTTATTCGAAGGGAGAATCTACGAGCAGTACTTC.

The CDR3 DNA reads as TGTGCCAGCAGCCCAACAGGGACCAACGAGCAGTACTTC. Protein sequence: CASSPTGTNEQYF. The genes are TRBV7-9 and TRBJ2-7; weak D call: TRBD1 (6 bases). Trimming removed 5 bases from V and 5 bases from J, with 13 bases in between. Looked up from germline, CDR1 is SEHNR and CDR2 is FQNEAQ (reference sequence). This CDR3 spans 13 amino acids.

J is TRBJ2-1 and V is TRBV5-5; no definite D call. V lost 3 bases, J lost 5 bases, and 18 bases lay in between. This CDR3 is 16 amino acids long. Germline CDR1 reads SGHKS; CDR2 reads YYEKEE (reference sequence). For the CDR3, the DNA is TGTGCCAGCAGCTGGTCCATGTACACCGTCGACAATGAGCAGTTCTTC. It encodes CASSWSMYTVDNEQFF.

This clonotype was seen only a few times. The gene calls are TRBV3-1 and TRBJ2-5; 10 bases agree with TRBD2. Germline lookup yields CDR1 LGHDT and CDR2 YNNKEL (reference sequence). The CDR3 loop spans 17 amino acids. V shed 4 bases, J shed 9 bases, and the junction held 17 bases outside the gene matches. CDR3 bases: TGTGCCAGCAGCCTCTCGTCTAGCGGGAGACCTTCGAGGGCCCAGTACTTC. Translated: CASSLSSSGRPSRAQYF.

This clonotype was counted between two and nine times. A much more abundant neighbour one base away suggests this may be a read error. The rearrangement links TRBV7-9 to TRBJ1-1; D not resolved. This CDR3 region has 14 residues. V was trimmed by 6 bases and J by 4 bases, leaving 15 bases between them. Germline assignment: CDR1 SEHNR and CDR2 FQNEAQ (reference sequence). Written as DNA, the CDR3 is TGTGCCAGCAGTCCTAGGGTCCTGAGCACTGAAGCTTTCTTT. This translates into CASSPRVLSTEAFF. Looking up the rest from reference TRBV7-9 and TRBJ1-1 gives the full variable domain: DTGVSQNPRHKITKRGQNVTFRCDPISEHNRLYWYRQTLGQGPEFLTYFQNEAQLEKSRLLSDRFSAERPKGSFSTLEIQRTEQGDSAMYLCASSPRVLSTEAFFGQGTRLTVV.

This clonotype was counted between two and nine times. The chain employs TRBV6-1 and TRBJ1-5; a weak D match, TRBD1 (6 bases). V lost 1 base and J lost 0, with 10 bases in between. The CDR3 is made up of 16 amino acids. Germline loops: CDR1 MNHNS, CDR2 SASEGT. For the CDR3, the DNA is TGTGCCAGCAGTGAAGTGCCAGGGGATAGCAATCAGCCCCAGCATTTT. Protein sequence: CASSEVPGDSNQPQHF.

This clonotype has ten or more counts. The chain links TRBV4-1 to TRBJ1-1; tentative D call: TRBD1 (6 bases). CDR1 and CDR2 from the germline V gene are MGHRA and YSYEKL. CDR3 size: 14 residues. With 0 bases removed from V and 11 bases from J, the gap between germline ends came to 16 bases. CDR3 nucleotide sequence: TGCGCCAGCAGCCAAGATTGGGGGCAGGACAACGCTTTCTTT. It specifies CASSQDWGQDNAFF.

This clonotype was recorded many times. The rearrangement joins TRBV5-4 to TRBJ2-5; 12 nucleotides align to TRBD2. The V and J ends lost 3 bases and 4 bases, in that order; junction bases with no gene match: 7. There are 16 residues in the CDR3. The germline gives CDR1 SGHNT, CDR2 YYREEE (reference sequence). Here the CDR3 reads CASSSTSGSTGETQYF. CDR3 DNA: TGTGCCAGCAGCTCGACTAGCGGGAGTACGGGAGAGACCCAGTACTTC.

This clonotype has just one count. A read error may account for a junction end that differs from germline. The chain joins TRBV9 to TRBJ2-3, with 7 nucleotides matching TRBD2. There are 16 residues in the CDR3. CDR1 and CDR2 from the germline V gene are SGDLS and YYNGEE. The CDR3 is CASSPGIAGSTDAQYF. CDR3 DNA: TGTGCCAGCAGCCCCGGCATAGCGGGTAGCACAGATGCGCAGTATTTT.

Concerning this clonotype: A much larger clone differs by one base, so this may be a read error. The rearrangement links TRBV6-5 to TRBJ2-5; tentatively, D is TRBD2 (6 bases). Looked up from germline, CDR1 is MNHEY and CDR2 is SVGAGI. The CDR3 is made up of 16 amino acids. The CDR3 sequence is CASSYSTSRGRETQHF. The DNA for the CDR3 is TGTGCCAGCAGTTACTCCACTAGCCGGGGCCGAGAGACCCAGCACTTC.

The J gene is TRBJ2-5, the V gene TRBV27; possible D gene TRBD1, 5 bases. V shed 6 bases and J shed 2 bases, with 10 bases lying between them. The germline V gene encodes CDR1 MNHEY and CDR2 SMNVEV (reference sequence). The CDR3 consists of 13 residues. The DNA for the CDR3 is TGTGCCAGCAGGCAGACAGAACAAGAGACCCAGTACTTC. Encoded protein: CASRQTEQETQYF.

This chain connects TRBV5-3 to TRBJ2-2; TRBD1 agrees at 9 bases. TRBV5-3 is flagged as an ORF with uncertain function. V shed 8 bases, J shed 3 bases, and the junction held 14 bases outside the gene matches. The CDR3 contains 17 residues. The CDR3 protein is CASSPPGQGRDTGELFF. The CDR3 DNA follows: TGTGCCAGCAGCCCACCGGGACAGGGTCGGGACACCGGGGAGCTGTTTTTT.

The chain recombines TRBV27 with TRBJ2-7, with 9 bases fitting TRBD1. V dropped 3 bases and J dropped 0; count of bases not matched to a gene: 6. The length of the CDR3 is 16 residues. Germline V gene data show CDR1 as MNHEY and CDR2 as SMNVEV (reference sequence). The CDR3 reads CASSFIGTGISYEQYF. The CDR3 DNA follows: TGTGCCAGCAGTTTCATAGGGACAGGGATCTCCTACGAGCAGTACTTC.

This clonotype was observed a handful of times. The J gene is TRBJ1-4, the V gene TRBV13, with a weak D call TRBD1 (5 bases). The V and J ends lost 2 bases and 5 bases respectively, with 12 bases between them. Germline assignment: CDR1 PRHDT and CDR2 FYEKMQ (reference sequence). The length of the CDR3 is 15 residues. CDR3 sequence: CASSLTRDPNEKLFF. Here the CDR3 DNA reads TGTGCCAGCAGCTTAACTCGGGACCCAAATGAAAAACTGTTTTTT.

This chain links TRBV7-2 with TRBJ2-4; 11 nucleotides line up with TRBD2. Germline CDR1 SGHTA, CDR2 FQGNSA. This CDR3 contains 21 residues. J lost 1 base, V lost 4 bases, and 18 bases had no gene match. The CDR3 DNA is TGTGCCAGCAGCTCATTTTATCCTAGCGGGGGGACTGTGAAGGCCAAAAACATTCAGTACTTC. It yields the protein CASSSFYPSGGTVKAKNIQYF.

In its sample, this clonotype was seen many times. V gene TRBV13 combines with J gene TRBJ1-4, with TRBD1 matching 7 bases. V dropped 3 bases and J dropped 6; count of bases not matched to a gene: 7. Germline CDR1 and CDR2: PRHDT and FYEKMQ (reference sequence). This CDR3 has 15 amino acids. The CDR3 region has the DNA TGTGCCAGCAGCTTTTTCCAGCAGGGGGATGAAAAACTGTTTTTT. It is translated as CASSFFQQGDEKLFF.

This clonotype was picked up many times. The V and J genes are TRBV25-1 and TRBJ2-7; D gene ambiguous. CDR1 is MGHDK, CDR2 SYGVNS, per germline. The CDR3 is made up of 15 amino acids. V was cut by 6 bases and J by 0 bases, with 15 bases left in between. This CDR3 is CASSDGGLSSYEQYF. In DNA, the CDR3 is TGTGCCAGCAGCGATGGTGGCCTAAGCTCCTACGAGCAGTACTTC.

The chain employs TRBV4-1 and TRBJ1-2; D remains ambiguous. Trimming took 0 bases from V and 0 from J, leaving 8 bases between them. Germline-derived CDR1 and CDR2 are MGHRA and YSYEKL. The CDR3 has 15 residues. CDR3 DNA sequence: TGCGCCAGCAGCCAAGAGCAGCTATCTAACTATGGCTACACCTTC. Translated: CASSQEQLSNYGYTF.

Many counts were recorded for this clonotype. The V gene is TRBV11-2, the J gene TRBJ1-1, with D tentatively TRBD1 (6 bases). Trimming took off 6 bases at V and 1 base at J, with 9 bases between the two ends. Germline CDR1 and CDR2: SGHAT and FQNNGV. The CDR3 spans 13 residues. The CDR3 is CASRQTGNTEAFF. CDR3 coding DNA: TGTGCCAGCAGACAGACAGGGAACACTGAAGCTTTCTTT. Together with reference TRBV11-2 and TRBJ1-1, the CDR3 gives the full variable domain: EAGVAQSPRYKIIEKRQSVAFWCNPISGHATLYWYQQILGQGPKLLIQFQNNGVVDDSQLPKDRFSAERLKGVDSTLKIQPAKLEDSAVYLCASRQTGNTEAFFGQGTRLTVV.